A selection of T cell receptor beta chains follows, all from one sample in a study of T cell changes during pregnancy in multiple sclerosis. TCRdb's copy holds only in-frame clones and misses some; the assay was immunoSEQ multiplex PCR. The sample contains tens of thousands of clones, over 80% of which appear only once. The sample was CD4+ T cells from peripheral blood mononuclear cells, taken in the second trimester of pregnancy. Receptors were obtained from a female donor with multiple sclerosis, enrolled in a pregnancy study. Each CDR3 is given with its conserved first and last residue. A D gene is named only where the DNA matches it firmly. Clone size is given for some rows only: seen once, a few or many times, or a class if the clone is expanded.

j_call: TRBJ1-1
v_call: TRBV2
d_call: NA
clone_size: NA
cdr3_nt: TGTGCCACCCCCGCAGGGGCCCGCTACGAATCTTTGAACACTGAAGCTTTCTTT
cdr3_aa: CATPAGARYESLNTEAFF

j_call: TRBJ1-2
v_call: TRBV27
d_call: TRBD1
clone_size: NA
cdr3_nt: TGTGCCAGCAGTCCGCTCCCGGACAGGGTCCATGGCTACACCTTC
cdr3_aa: CASSPLPDRVHGYTF

j_call: TRBJ1-4
v_call: TRBV28
d_call: NA
clone_size: NA
cdr3_nt: TGTGCCATCCTCCGAGGGGCCCGGGGGGGGCGGCGTGAAAAACTGTTTTTT
cdr3_aa: CAILRGARGGRREKLFF

j_call: TRBJ1-4
v_call: TRBV30
d_call: TRBD1
clone_size: NA
cdr3_nt: TGTGCCTGGGGATTCAGGGGGGAAAAACTGTTTTTT
cdr3_aa: CAWGFRGEKLFF

j_call: TRBJ2-4
v_call: TRBV18
d_call: TRBD2
clone_size: NA
cdr3_nt: TGTGCCAGCTCACCACCGGCCGGGGGGAGGGACATTCAGTACTTC
cdr3_aa: CASSPPAGGRDIQYF

j_call: TRBJ1-4
v_call: TRBV5-4
d_call: NA
clone_size: NA
cdr3_nt: TGTGCCAGCAGCCTCGACAGGAGTTTAGGTGAAAAACTGTTTTTT
cdr3_aa: CASSLDRSLGEKLFF

j_call: TRBJ1-1
v_call: TRBV7-9
d_call: NA
clone_size: NA
cdr3_nt: TGTGCCAGCAGCCAGTCGGCAGGGGTCGGCACTGAAGCTTTCTTT
cdr3_aa: CASSQSAGVGTEAFF

j_call: TRBJ2-7
v_call: TRBV5-1
d_call: NA
clone_size: NA
cdr3_nt: TGCGCCAGCAGTCCCGGACAGATATACGAGCAGTACTTC
cdr3_aa: CASSPGQIYEQYF

j_call: TRBJ1-1
v_call: TRBV7-9
d_call: NA
clone_size: NA
cdr3_nt: TGTGCCAGCAGCCGACAGAGGAACACTGAAGCTTTCTTT
cdr3_aa: CASSRQRNTEAFF

j_call: TRBJ1-6
v_call: TRBV29-1
d_call: NA
clone_size: NA
cdr3_nt: TGCAGCGTTGGAGAGGCTCCCAATTCACCCCTCCACTTT
cdr3_aa: CSVGEAPNSPLHF

j_call: TRBJ1-4
v_call: TRBV15
d_call: TRBD1
clone_size: NA
cdr3_nt: TGTGCCACCAGCAGAGCAATCGGGACAGGGGGCGGAAAACTGTTTTTT
cdr3_aa: CATSRAIGTGGGKLFF

j_call: TRBJ1-1
v_call: TRBV6-5
d_call: TRBD1
clone_size: NA
cdr3_nt: TGTGCCAGCAGTTACTCGAGGGGACAGGGGAACACTGAAGCTTTCTTT
cdr3_aa: CASSYSRGQGNTEAFF

j_call: TRBJ1-1
v_call: TRBV19
d_call: NA
clone_size: NA
cdr3_nt: TGTGCCAGTAGTATTAGGAGGGCTGAAGCTTTCTTT
cdr3_aa: CASSIRRAEAFF

j_call: TRBJ2-3
v_call: TRBV6-5
d_call: NA
clone_size: NA
cdr3_nt: TGTGCCAGCAGCCGAACAGGAGGCACAGATACGCAGTATTTT
cdr3_aa: CASSRTGGTDTQYF

j_call: TRBJ1-3
v_call: TRBV19
d_call: NA
clone_size: NA
cdr3_nt: TGTGCCAGTAGTATTAGGCACCGGGACACCATATATTTT
cdr3_aa: CASSIRHRDTIYF

j_call: TRBJ1-1
v_call: TRBV6-1
d_call: NA
clone_size: NA
cdr3_nt: TGTGCCAGCATTGGACAGCCCTCTTGGCGGGCTTTCTTT
cdr3_aa: CASIGQPSWRAFF

j_call: TRBJ1-3
v_call: TRBV30
d_call: NA
clone_size: NA
cdr3_nt: TGTGCCTGGACGCGAATTGGAAACACCATATATTTT
cdr3_aa: CAWTRIGNTIYF

j_call: TRBJ2-7
v_call: TRBV11-3
d_call: TRBD1
clone_size: NA
cdr3_nt: TGTGCCAGCAGCGGCGTATCTCAGGGGGCGCGGGGCGAGCAGTACTTC
cdr3_aa: CASSGVSQGARGEQYF

j_call: TRBJ2-1
v_call: TRBV19
d_call: NA
clone_size: NA
cdr3_nt: TGTGCCAGTAGTATAGTAGGCGGGGATGAGCAGTTCTTC
cdr3_aa: CASSIVGGDEQFF

j_call: TRBJ1-1
v_call: TRBV2
d_call: NA
clone_size: NA
cdr3_nt: TGTGCCAGCATTTCGGACACTGAAGCTTTCTTT
cdr3_aa: CASISDTEAFF

j_call: TRBJ1-1
v_call: TRBV5-5
d_call: NA
clone_size: NA
cdr3_nt: TGTGCCAGCAGCCCCCTTTCGTTGAACACTGAAGCTTTCTTT
cdr3_aa: CASSPLSLNTEAFF

j_call: TRBJ2-6
v_call: TRBV9
d_call: TRBD1
clone_size: NA
cdr3_nt: TGTGCCAGCAGCGTAGATGACAGGGCTTACTCTGGGGCCAACGTCCTGACTTTC
cdr3_aa: CASSVDDRAYSGANVLTF

j_call: TRBJ1-4
v_call: TRBV28
d_call: NA
clone_size: NA
cdr3_nt: TGTGCCAGCCGTAATGAAAAACTGTTTTTT
cdr3_aa: CASRNEKLFF

j_call: TRBJ2-5
v_call: TRBV5-6
d_call: NA
clone_size: NA
cdr3_nt: TGTGCCAGCAGCTTGGCGAGCCAAGAGACCCAGTACTTC
cdr3_aa: CASSLASQETQYF

j_call: TRBJ2-3
v_call: TRBV6-5
d_call: NA
clone_size: NA
cdr3_nt: TGTGCCAGCAGTTTGGGCCCTAGGGGGTACGCAGATACGCAGTATTTT
cdr3_aa: CASSLGPRGYADTQYF

j_call: TRBJ1-2
v_call: TRBV27
d_call: TRBD1
clone_size: NA
cdr3_nt: TGTGCCAGCAGTTCTCTTAACAGGGGCGGCTACACCTTC
cdr3_aa: CASSSLNRGGYTF

j_call: TRBJ1-1
v_call: TRBV19
d_call: TRBD1
clone_size: NA
cdr3_nt: TGTGCCAGTAGTCTCCCGAAGGACAGGGGATTGAACACTGAAGCTTTCTTT
cdr3_aa: CASSLPKDRGLNTEAFF

j_call: TRBJ1-2
v_call: TRBV5-1
d_call: TRBD1
clone_size: NA
cdr3_nt: TGCGCCAGCAGCATAGGGACAGTGGGGACGGTTAACTATGGCTACACCTTC
cdr3_aa: CASSIGTVGTVNYGYTF

j_call: TRBJ2-4
v_call: TRBV9
d_call: TRBD2
clone_size: NA
cdr3_nt: TGTGCCAGCAGCGTAGGGACTAGCGGGGGAAACATTCAGTACTTC
cdr3_aa: CASSVGTSGGNIQYF

j_call: TRBJ2-6
v_call: TRBV2
d_call: TRBD1
clone_size: NA
cdr3_nt: TGTGCCAGCAGCCGACAGGGAAGGGCTGGGGCCAACGTCCTGACTTTC
cdr3_aa: CASSRQGRAGANVLTF

j_call: TRBJ1-4
v_call: TRBV19
d_call: NA
clone_size: NA
cdr3_nt: TGTGCCAGTAGTATTGGTGGCAGGTCTAATGAAAAACTGTTTTTT
cdr3_aa: CASSIGGRSNEKLFF

j_call: TRBJ2-7
v_call: TRBV7-2
d_call: TRBD2
clone_size: NA
cdr3_nt: TGTGCCAGCAGCTTAGGAACTAGCGGGAGGACCGAGGAGCAGTACTTC
cdr3_aa: CASSLGTSGRTEEQYF

j_call: TRBJ1-4
v_call: TRBV7-8
d_call: NA
clone_size: NA
cdr3_nt: TGTGCCAGCAACCTAGGCCGGGGATCCACTAATGAAAAACTGTTTTTT
cdr3_aa: CASNLGRGSTNEKLFF

j_call: TRBJ1-2
v_call: TRBV7-8
d_call: NA
clone_size: NA
cdr3_nt: TGTGCCAGCAGCCTAGCGCCACAGGGTGGGGTGGCCTATGGCTACACCTTC
cdr3_aa: CASSLAPQGGVAYGYTF

j_call: TRBJ1-2
v_call: TRBV5-3
d_call: TRBD1
clone_size: NA
cdr3_nt: TGTGCCAGAAGCTTGCCGGGACAGGGTAACTATGGCTACACCTTC
cdr3_aa: CARSLPGQGNYGYTF

j_call: TRBJ2-7
v_call: TRBV5-1
d_call: TRBD2
clone_size: once
cdr3_nt: TGCGCCAGCAGCTTGAAAGGGGAGGGTCTGGGGGAGCAGTACTTC
cdr3_aa: CASSLKGEGLGEQYF

j_call: TRBJ2-7
v_call: TRBV5-1
d_call: NA
clone_size: NA
cdr3_nt: TGCGCCAGCAGCCGGGACACGGGCTACGAGCAGTACTTC
cdr3_aa: CASSRDTGYEQYF

j_call: TRBJ1-1
v_call: TRBV5-6
d_call: NA
clone_size: NA
cdr3_nt: TGTGCCAGCAGCTTAGGTCCCGGGGGAGGGGGCACTGAAGCTTTCTTT
cdr3_aa: CASSLGPGGGGTEAFF

j_call: TRBJ2-2
v_call: TRBV5-1
d_call: TRBD2
clone_size: NA
cdr3_nt: TGCGCCAGCAGCTTGGCCGCGGGGGGATCGCCCGGGGAGCTGTTTTTT
cdr3_aa: CASSLAAGGSPGELFF

j_call: TRBJ2-2
v_call: TRBV9
d_call: TRBD2
clone_size: NA
cdr3_nt: TGTGCCAGCAGCGGAGGACTAGGCCCTGACACCGGGGAGCTGTTTTTT
cdr3_aa: CASSGGLGPDTGELFF

j_call: TRBJ1-1
v_call: TRBV7-8
d_call: NA
clone_size: NA
cdr3_nt: TGTGCCAGCAGCTTAAACAGGGCATTAGGGAACACTGAAGCTTTCTTT
cdr3_aa: CASSLNRALGNTEAFF

j_call: TRBJ1-4
v_call: TRBV4-3
d_call: NA
clone_size: NA
cdr3_nt: TGCGCCAGCAGCCAAGATCGCGCAGGGGTGAAACTGTTTTTT
cdr3_aa: CASSQDRAGVKLFF

j_call: TRBJ1-2
v_call: TRBV10-3
d_call: NA
clone_size: NA
cdr3_nt: TGTGCCATCAGTGAGTTAGGAGGGATTGGTGGCTACACCTTC
cdr3_aa: CAISELGGIGGYTF

j_call: TRBJ1-4
v_call: TRBV2
d_call: NA
clone_size: NA
cdr3_nt: TGTGCCAGCAGTGAAGCTGAGCCTAATGAAAAACTGTTTTTT
cdr3_aa: CASSEAEPNEKLFF